This T cell receptor beta chain comes out of a study of CD8 T cells in ankylosing spondylitis. Whole-study results and caveats: Disease-linked clones, CD8+, were relatively rare in peripheral blood.

Germline loops: CDR1 MDHEN, CDR2 SYDVKM. The CDR3 has 16 residues. The ends lost 3 bases at V and 3 bases at J; junction bases unmatched: 8. This clonotype was counted ten times or more. The antigen remains undetermined. TCRdb reanalysed the 5' RACE reads using MiXCR and keeps one entry per CDR3 protein. The sample carries over 200,000 distinct CDR3 sequences, about 10% recorded once. Sequenced sample: blood, either unsorted or a sorted T cell fraction (not recorded which). This rearrangement joins TRBV28 to TRBJ2-5, with 9 bases fitting TRBD2. The TCR comes from a male donor with ankylosing spondylitis or in good health (not recorded which). As DNA, the CDR3 is TGTGCCAGCAGTTTTAATGGCGGGGGGGTGGAAGAGACCCAGTACTTC. Translating gives CASSFNGGGVEETQYF.